The rows below give T cell receptor beta chains drawn from one sample of a study of T cells in Graves' hyperthyroidism and ophthalmopathy. TCRdb used MiXCR to reprocess the multiplex PCR reads, holding one entry per CDR3 protein. Seen here are fewer than 450,000 distinct CDR3 sequences, roughly 17% observed once, and the top ten hold around a third. The sequencing input was blood. These receptors came from a woman between 25 and 40 years old with Graves' hyperthyroidism that later progressed to Graves' ophthalmopathy. CDR3s include the opening cysteine and the closing phenylalanine or tryptophan. A D gene is named only where the DNA matches it firmly. A clone size is listed for some rows: how often the clone was seen (once, few, many), or a class if it is expanded.

cdr3_aa cdr3_nt j_call clone_size cdr3_length d_call v_call
CAWVRHMNTEAFF TGTGCCTGGGTACGCCACATGAACACTGAAGCTTTCTTT TRBJ1-1 many 13 NA TRBV30
CASSLDRVMNTEAFF TGCGCCAGCAGCTTGGACAGGGTCATGAACACTGAAGCTTTCTTT TRBJ1-1 many 15 NA TRBV5-1
CASSLATDTGELFF TGTGCCAGCAGCTTAGCTACCGACACCGGGGAGCTGTTTTTT TRBJ2-2 NA 14 NA TRBV7-9
CASSQGTGQIYGYTF TGTGCCAGCAGCCAAGGGACAGGCCAAATCTATGGCTACACCTTC TRBJ1-2 many 15 TRBD1 TRBV4-2
CSARDPSGGTYNEQFF TGCAGTGCTAGAGATCCTAGCGGGGGGACCTACAATGAGCAGTTCTTC TRBJ2-1 NA 16 TRBD2 TRBV20-1
CASSSSQGTFHYGYTF TGTGCCAGCAGTTCGTCACAGGGGACCTTCCACTATGGCTACACCTTC TRBJ1-2 NA 16 TRBD1 TRBV6-5
CASSFRRGGKTQYF TGTGCCAGCAGTTTTCGCAGGGGGGGAAAGACCCAGTACTTC TRBJ2-5 many 14 NA TRBV28
CASRTRQFSYEQYF TGCGCCAGCAGGACCCGCCAGTTCTCCTACGAGCAGTACTTC TRBJ2-7 many 14 NA TRBV5-1
CATPGENYNEQFF TGTGCCACTCCCGGGGAAAACTACAATGAGCAGTTCTTC TRBJ2-1 many 13 NA TRBV7-9
CASSIDRTSGSSSANEQFF TGTGCCAGTAGTATAGATCGGACTAGCGGGAGCAGTTCAGCCAATGAGCAGTTCTTC TRBJ2-1 many 19 TRBD2 TRBV19
CASSVESGVTSYNEQFF TGTGCCAGCAGCGTAGAGTCGGGCGTTACTTCCTACAATGAGCAGTTCTTC TRBJ2-1 NA 17 NA TRBV9
CASRPDRGQPQHF TGCGCCAGCAGGCCGGACAGGGGACAGCCCCAGCATTTT TRBJ1-5 NA 13 TRBD1 TRBV5-1
CASSLGQRYNEQFF TGTGCCAGCAGCTTAGGACAGAGATACAATGAGCAGTTCTTC TRBJ2-1 few 14 NA TRBV11-2
CASSQDFGRGGNEQFF TGTGCCAGCAGCCAAGACTTCGGGAGAGGAGGCAATGAGCAGTTCTTC TRBJ2-1 NA 16 NA TRBV3-1
CASSFTSGRLNEQFF TGTGCCAGCAGTTTCACTAGCGGGAGACTCAATGAGCAGTTCTTC TRBJ2-1 many 15 TRBD2 TRBV12-3/TRBV12-4
CSAQFWGRGGTDTQYF TGCAGTGCTCAGTTTTGGGGAAGGGGAGGCACAGATACGCAGTATTTT TRBJ2-3 many 16 NA TRBV20-1
CSARALSNTEAFF TGCAGTGCTAGAGCACTCTCGAACACTGAAGCTTTCTTT TRBJ1-1 few 13 NA TRBV20-1
CASGTDQHEKLFF TGCGCCAGCGGGACAGACCAACATGAAAAACTGTTTTTT TRBJ1-4 many 13 TRBD1 TRBV5-1
CASSSDIAYEQYF TGTGCCAGCAGTTCCGACATAGCCTACGAGCAGTACTTC TRBJ2-7 many 13 NA TRBV27
CASSMVNRGRRYTEAFF TGTGCCAGTAGTATGGTGAACAGGGGGCGGCGGTACACTGAAGCTTTCTTT TRBJ1-1 few 17 TRBD1 TRBV19
CASSFFGRAPRDEQFF TGTGCCAGCAGCTTTTTCGGGCGGGCCCCGAGGGATGAGCAGTTCTTC TRBJ2-1 NA 16 NA TRBV7-2
CASSQNRQGHNYGYTF TGTGCCAGCAGCCAGAACCGACAGGGTCATAACTATGGCTACACCTTC TRBJ1-2 many 16 TRBD1 TRBV3-1
CASSENYQETQYF TGTGCCAGCAGTGAAAATTACCAAGAGACCCAGTACTTC TRBJ2-5 few 13 NA TRBV25-1
CASSWGGPYNEQFF TGTGCCAGCAGCTGGGGGGGACCCTACAATGAGCAGTTCTTC TRBJ2-1 NA 14 TRBD2 TRBV7-6
CASSITSSQETQYF TGTGCCAGCAGTATAACTAGCAGCCAAGAGACCCAGTACTTC TRBJ2-5 NA 14 NA TRBV12-3/TRBV12-4